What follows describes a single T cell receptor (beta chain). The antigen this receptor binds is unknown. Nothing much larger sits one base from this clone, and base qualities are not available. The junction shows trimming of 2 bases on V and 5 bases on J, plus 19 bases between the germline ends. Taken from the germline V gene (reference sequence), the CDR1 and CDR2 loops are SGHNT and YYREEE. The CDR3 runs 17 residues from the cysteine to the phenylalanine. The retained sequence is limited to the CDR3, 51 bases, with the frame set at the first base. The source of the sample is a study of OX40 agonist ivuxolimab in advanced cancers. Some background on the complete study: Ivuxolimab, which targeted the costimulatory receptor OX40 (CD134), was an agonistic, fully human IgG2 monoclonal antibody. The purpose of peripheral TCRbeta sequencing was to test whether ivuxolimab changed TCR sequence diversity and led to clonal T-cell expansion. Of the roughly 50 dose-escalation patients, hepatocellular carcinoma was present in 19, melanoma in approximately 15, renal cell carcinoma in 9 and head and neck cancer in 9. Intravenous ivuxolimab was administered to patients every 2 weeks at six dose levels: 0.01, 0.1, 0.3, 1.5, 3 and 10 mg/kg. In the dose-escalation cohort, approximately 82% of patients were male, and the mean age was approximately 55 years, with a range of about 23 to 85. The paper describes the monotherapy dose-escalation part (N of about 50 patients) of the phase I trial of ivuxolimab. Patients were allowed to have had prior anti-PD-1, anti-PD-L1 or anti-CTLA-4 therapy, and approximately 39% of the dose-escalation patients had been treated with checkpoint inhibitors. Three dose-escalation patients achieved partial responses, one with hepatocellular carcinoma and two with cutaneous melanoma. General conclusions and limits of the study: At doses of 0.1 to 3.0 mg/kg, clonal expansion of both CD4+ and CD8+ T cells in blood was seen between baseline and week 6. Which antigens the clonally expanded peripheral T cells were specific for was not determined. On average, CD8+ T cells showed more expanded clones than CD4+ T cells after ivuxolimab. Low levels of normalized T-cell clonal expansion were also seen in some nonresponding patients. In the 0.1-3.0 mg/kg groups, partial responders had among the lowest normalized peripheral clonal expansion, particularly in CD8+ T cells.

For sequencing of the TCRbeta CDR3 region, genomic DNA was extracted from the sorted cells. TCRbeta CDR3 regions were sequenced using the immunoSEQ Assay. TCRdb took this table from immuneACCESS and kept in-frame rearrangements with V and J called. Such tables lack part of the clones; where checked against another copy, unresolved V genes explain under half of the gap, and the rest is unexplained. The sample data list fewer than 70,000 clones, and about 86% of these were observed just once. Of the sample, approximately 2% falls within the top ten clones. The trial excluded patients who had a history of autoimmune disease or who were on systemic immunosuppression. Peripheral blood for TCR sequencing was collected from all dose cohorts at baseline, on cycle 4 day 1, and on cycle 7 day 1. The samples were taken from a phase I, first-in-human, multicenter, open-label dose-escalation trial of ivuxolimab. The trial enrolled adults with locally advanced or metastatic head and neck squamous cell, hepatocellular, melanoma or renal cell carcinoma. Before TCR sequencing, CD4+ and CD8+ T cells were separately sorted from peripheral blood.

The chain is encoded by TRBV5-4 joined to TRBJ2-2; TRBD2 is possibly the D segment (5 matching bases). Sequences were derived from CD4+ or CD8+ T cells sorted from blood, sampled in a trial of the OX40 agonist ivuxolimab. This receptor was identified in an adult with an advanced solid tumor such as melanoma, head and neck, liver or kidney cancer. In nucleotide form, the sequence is TGTGCCAGCAGCTTACGACGGGATTCGGCCCTTACCGGGGAGCTGTTTTTT. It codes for CASSLRRDSALTGELFF.